This TCR beta chain is drawn from a study of T cells after yellow fever vaccination. Looked up from germline, CDR1 is MNHNS and CDR2 is SASEGT. The CDR3 sequence is 13 residues long. As for this clonotype: At one of its ends the junction is not consistent with the germline gene, which may arise from a read error.

Each CDR3 protein gets one entry after TCRdb re-called the 5' RACE reads with MiXCR. Seen here are 450,000 to 550,000 distinct CDR3 sequences, about 19% observed once, and the top ten hold around 15%. The sequencing here drew on PBMCs, taken 15 days after the yellow fever booster vaccination. This chain uses TRBV6-1 with TRBJ1-4; the D is unclear. The sequence came from a man aged 25-40 years who received the YFV17D yellow fever vaccine. CDR3 DNA: TGTGCCAGCAGGGAAGTCCGGGGTGAAAAACTGTTTTTT. It encodes CASREVRGEKLFF.